The rows below give T cell receptor beta chains drawn from one sample of a study of blood T cell repertoires in COVID-19. TCRdb's table, derived via immunoSEQ multiplex PCR, lists solely in-frame clones and lacks some. The sample lists approximately 200,000 clones, around 90% occurring once. Sequences were obtained from PBMCs or T cells enriched from blood (not recorded which). These receptors came from a man under 40 in a cohort exposed to, infected with or recovered from COVID-19 (not recorded which). CDR3s include the opening cysteine and the closing phenylalanine or tryptophan. Fields, in order: J gene, D gene, clone size, V gene, CDR3 protein, CDR3 DNA. The D gene is left open where the match is weak. Not every row has a clone size; where given, it reads once, few, many or a size class.

TRBJ1-5,TRBD1,-,TRBV5-8,CASSRDRGLKNQPQHF,TGTGCCAGCAGCCGGGACAGGGGGCTAAAAAATCAGCCCCAGCATTTT
TRBJ1-2,TRBD1,-,TRBV12-3/TRBV12-4,CASTKRTGDGYTF,TGTGCCAGCACTAAGCGGACAGGGGATGGCTACACCTTC
TRBJ1-5,-,-,TRBV6-1,CASSESPAEPQHF,TGTGCCAGCAGTGAATCCCCAGCGGAGCCCCAGCATTTT
TRBJ2-5,TRBD2,-,TRBV13,CASSSGLAMPETQYF,TGTGCCAGCAGCTCGGGACTAGCGATGCCAGAGACCCAGTACTTC
TRBJ2-3,-,-,TRBV27,CASSPERGSSTDTQYF,TGTGCCAGCTCTCCGGAAAGGGGATCAAGCACAGATACGCAGTATTTT
TRBJ1-3,-,-,TRBV7-9,CASSFESSGNTIYF,TGTGCCAGCAGCTTTGAGAGCTCTGGAAACACCATATATTTT
TRBJ1-2,-,-,TRBV12-3/TRBV12-4,CASGGYGYTF,TGTGCCAGCGGCGGGTATGGCTACACCTTC
TRBJ1-2,TRBD1,-,TRBV4-2,CASSQQQGLEGGYTF,TGTGCCAGCAGCCAACAACAGGGGCTCGAGGGGGGCTACACCTTC
TRBJ2-2,TRBD1,once,TRBV7-2,CASSLAHVTGGGLVLFF,TGTGCCAGCAGCTTAGCGCACGTGACAGGGGGCGGATTGGTGCTGTTTTTT
TRBJ1-2,TRBD1,-,TRBV5-1,CASSGTASNYGYTF,TGCGCCAGCTCAGGGACAGCTTCTAACTATGGCTACACCTTC
TRBJ2-7,-,-,TRBV7-9,CASSARAQGSNEQYF,TGTGCCAGCAGCGCACGGGCACAGGGATCCAACGAGCAGTACTTC
TRBJ2-1,-,once,TRBV27,CASSPGLGKQFF,TGTGCCAGCAGTCCGGGACTGGGGAAGCAGTTCTTC
TRBJ2-7,TRBD1,-,TRBV7-9,CASSFPPGQGRSEQYF,TGTGCCAGCAGCTTCCCCCCGGGACAGGGGAGGAGCGAGCAGTACTTC
TRBJ2-4,-,-,TRBV28,CASSPPLPGHSEGAKNIQYF,TGTGCCAGCAGTCCCCCCCTTCCGGGACACTCCGAAGGGGCCAAAAACATTCAGTACTTC
TRBJ2-3,TRBD2,-,TRBV28,CASSLTSGRSTDTQYF,TGTGCCAGCAGTTTGACTAGCGGGCGTAGCACAGATACGCAGTATTTT
TRBJ2-2,-,-,TRBV27,CASLSDAGGLFF,TGTGCCAGCCTTTCGGACGCCGGGGGGCTGTTTTTT
TRBJ1-3,-,-,TRBV29-1,CSVVKGGAGNTIYF,TGCAGCGTTGTGAAGGGGGGGGCTGGAAACACCATATATTTT
TRBJ1-4,TRBD1,-,TRBV4-1,CASSQEIGGAWEKLFF,TGCGCCAGCAGCCAAGAGATAGGGGGCGCCTGGGAAAAACTGTTTTTT
TRBJ2-6,-,-,TRBV7-9,CASSLAGGSGANVLTF,TGTGCCAGCAGCTTAGCGGGGGGCTCTGGGGCCAACGTCCTGACTTTC
TRBJ1-2,-,-,TRBV7-2,CASSLPVRGLGYTF,TGTGCCAGCAGCTTGCCAGTCAGGGGTCTTGGCTACACCTTC
TRBJ1-5,TRBD1,-,TRBV6-5,CASSLQGAIQPQHF,TGTGCCAGCAGTCTACAGGGGGCGATTCAGCCCCAGCATTTT
TRBJ1-1,-,-,TRBV3-1/TRBV3-2,CASSQPYKVGSTEAFF,TGTGCCAGCAGCCAACCCTATAAAGTCGGGAGCACTGAAGCTTTCTTT
TRBJ2-7,-,-,TRBV11-2,CASSSYYEQYF,TGTGCCAGCAGCTCGTACTACGAGCAGTACTTC
TRBJ2-1,TRBD2,-,TRBV24-1,CAPGGVREPGNEQFF,TGTGCCCCCGGCGGGGTGCGGGAGCCCGGGAATGAGCAGTTCTTC
TRBJ2-5,-,-,TRBV19,CASSRGAETQYF,TGTGCCAGTAGCAGGGGCGCGGAGACCCAGTACTTC
TRBJ2-3,TRBD1,-,TRBV10-1,CASSLEQGADTQYF,TGCGCCAGCAGCCTGGAACAGGGGGCAGATACGCAGTATTTT
TRBJ2-7,-,-,TRBV13,CASSSRGSARYEQYF,TGTGCCAGCAGCTCCAGGGGCAGCGCAAGGTACGAGCAGTACTTC
TRBJ2-7,-,-,TRBV28,CASSFKYEQYF,TGTGCCAGCAGTTTTAAATACGAGCAGTACTTC
TRBJ1-5,-,-,TRBV28,CASSLSGDQPQHF,TGTGCCAGCAGTCTATCGGGTGATCAGCCCCAGCATTTT
TRBJ2-1,-,-,TRBV7-7,CASSLAYSSPHEQFF,TGTGCTAGCAGCTTAGCGTACTCCTCCCCGCATGAGCAGTTCTTC
TRBJ1-5,-,-,TRBV27,CASSTSIRPNQPQHF,TGTGCCAGCAGTACGTCTATCCGCCCCAATCAGCCCCAGCATTTT
TRBJ2-1,TRBD2,-,TRBV5-1,CASSSHPSIGLAEYNEQFF,TGCGCCAGCAGCTCGCACCCTAGTATTGGACTAGCGGAGTACAATGAGCAGTTCTTC
TRBJ1-5,TRBD1,once,TRBV27,CASSLRQGHQPQHF,TGTGCCAGCAGTTTGAGACAGGGGCATCAGCCCCAGCATTTT
TRBJ2-1,TRBD1,once,TRBV13,CASSRPGQGRYEQFF,TGTGCCAGCAGCCGACCGGGACAGGGGAGATATGAGCAGTTCTTC
TRBJ2-7,TRBD2,-,TRBV13,CASSLEGGRNYEQYF,TGTGCCAGCAGCTTAGAAGGCGGGAGAAACTACGAGCAGTACTTC
TRBJ2-5,-,few,TRBV11-2,CASSLVGGRNQETQYF,TGTGCCAGCAGCTTAGTAGGTGGGAGGAACCAAGAGACCCAGTACTTC
TRBJ1-3,-,-,TRBV19,CASSMDQGGTGNTIYF,TGTGCCAGTAGTATGGACCAGGGAGGCACTGGAAACACCATATATTTT
TRBJ2-5,-,-,TRBV15,CATSSRDKETQYF,TGTGCCACCAGCAGCCGAGATAAAGAGACCCAGTACTTC
TRBJ2-1,-,-,TRBV7-3,CASSPRGAGVYNEQFF,TGTGCCAGCAGCCCTCGGGGGGCCGGGGTCTACAATGAGCAGTTCTTC
TRBJ2-2,TRBD2,many,TRBV3-1/TRBV3-2,CASSQAISAGLAGTGELFF,TGTGCCAGCAGCCAAGCGATATCTGCAGGACTAGCGGGCACCGGGGAGCTGTTTTTT
TRBJ2-3,TRBD1,-,TRBV28,CASSPGTATDTQYF,TGTGCCAGCAGCCCCGGGACAGCCACAGATACGCAGTATTTT
TRBJ2-3,TRBD2,-,TRBV19,CASRTSGSPDTQYF,TGTGCCAGCCGGACTAGCGGGAGCCCCGATACGCAGTATTTT
TRBJ2-2,TRBD2,few,TRBV5-1,CASSWTSGTNTGELFF,TGCGCCAGCAGCTGGACTAGCGGGACGAACACCGGGGAGCTGTTTTTT
TRBJ1-2,-,-,TRBV16,CASSQSRQKGYTF,TGTGCCAGCAGCCAATCGAGACAGAAGGGGTACACCTTC
TRBJ1-1,TRBD1,-,TRBV6-5,CASSPGQYMNTEAFF,TGTGCCAGCAGCCCGGGACAGTATATGAACACTGAAGCTTTCTTT
TRBJ1-1,-,-,TRBV19,CASSIDPGRQRPLNTEAFF,TGTGCCAGTAGTATAGATCCTGGTAGACAGCGACCCTTGAACACTGAAGCTTTCTTT
TRBJ1-1,-,-,TRBV27,CASWPLGGNTEAFF,TGTGCCAGCTGGCCCCTCGGGGGGAACACTGAAGCTTTCTTT
TRBJ2-1,TRBD2,-,TRBV24-1,CATSERTSGRARKFF,TGTGCCACCAGTGAACGGACTAGCGGGAGGGCCAGGAAGTTCTTC
TRBJ1-1,TRBD1,-,TRBV6-5,CASILGGTGGVEAFF,TGTGCCAGCATCTTAGGCGGGACAGGGGGCGTTGAAGCTTTCTTT
TRBJ2-7,-,-,TRBV5-5,CASSLAKGAYEQYF,TGTGCCAGCAGCTTGGCGAAAGGGGCCTACGAGCAGTACTTC